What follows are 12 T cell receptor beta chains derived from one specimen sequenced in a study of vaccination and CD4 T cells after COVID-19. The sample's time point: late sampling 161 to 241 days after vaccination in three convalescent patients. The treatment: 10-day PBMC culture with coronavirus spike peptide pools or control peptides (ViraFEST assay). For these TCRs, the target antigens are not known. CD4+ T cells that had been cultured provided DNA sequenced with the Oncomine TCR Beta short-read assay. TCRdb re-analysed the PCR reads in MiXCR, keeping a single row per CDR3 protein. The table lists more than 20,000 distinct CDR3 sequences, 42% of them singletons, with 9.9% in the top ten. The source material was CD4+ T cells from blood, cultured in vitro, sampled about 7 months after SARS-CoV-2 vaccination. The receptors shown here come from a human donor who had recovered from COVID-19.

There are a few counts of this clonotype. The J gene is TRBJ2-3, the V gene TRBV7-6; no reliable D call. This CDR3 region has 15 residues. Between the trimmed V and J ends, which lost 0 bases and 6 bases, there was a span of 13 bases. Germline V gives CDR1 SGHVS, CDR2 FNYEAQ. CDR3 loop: CASSLARTRADTQYF. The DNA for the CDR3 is TGTGCCAGCAGCTTAGCTAGGACCCGGGCTGATACGCAGTATTTT.

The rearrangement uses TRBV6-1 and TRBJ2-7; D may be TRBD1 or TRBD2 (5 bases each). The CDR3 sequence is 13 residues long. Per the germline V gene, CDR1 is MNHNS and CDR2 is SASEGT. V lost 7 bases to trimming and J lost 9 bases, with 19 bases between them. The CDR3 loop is CASIERGPMVQYF. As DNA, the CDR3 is TGTGCCAGCATCGAGAGGGGCCCCATGGTGCAGTACTTC.

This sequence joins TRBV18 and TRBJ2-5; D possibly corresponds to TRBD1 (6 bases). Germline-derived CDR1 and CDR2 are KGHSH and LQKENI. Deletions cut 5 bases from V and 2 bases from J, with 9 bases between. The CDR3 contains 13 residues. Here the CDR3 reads CASSTGKQETQYF. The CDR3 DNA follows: TGTGCCAGCTCAACAGGGAAACAAGAGACCCAGTACTTC. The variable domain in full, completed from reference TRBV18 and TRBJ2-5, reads NAGVMQNPRHLVRRRGQEARLRCSPMKGHSHVYWYRQLPEEGLKFMVYLQKENIIDESGMPKERFSAEFPKEGPSILRIQQVVRGDSAAYFCASSTGKQETQYFGPGTRLLVL.

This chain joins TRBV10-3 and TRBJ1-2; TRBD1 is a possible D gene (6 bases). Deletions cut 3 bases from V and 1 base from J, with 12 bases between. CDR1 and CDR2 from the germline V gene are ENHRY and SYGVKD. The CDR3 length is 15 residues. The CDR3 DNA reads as TGTGCCATCAGTGAAGGTGGGACAAGTAACTATGGCTACACCTTC. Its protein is CAISEGGTSNYGYTF.

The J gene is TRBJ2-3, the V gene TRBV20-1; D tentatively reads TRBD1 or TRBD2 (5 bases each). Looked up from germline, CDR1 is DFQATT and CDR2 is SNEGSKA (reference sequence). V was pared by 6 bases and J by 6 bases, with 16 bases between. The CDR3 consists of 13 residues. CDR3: CSAQRPEGDTQYF. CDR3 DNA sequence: TGCAGTGCCCAGCGCCCCGAGGGGGATACGCAGTATTTT.

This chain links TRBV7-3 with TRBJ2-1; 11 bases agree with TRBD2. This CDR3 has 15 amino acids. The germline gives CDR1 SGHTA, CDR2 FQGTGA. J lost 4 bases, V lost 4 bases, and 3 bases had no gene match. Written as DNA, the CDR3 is TGTGCCAGCAGCTCCGGGACTAGCGGTTACAATGAGCAGTTCTTC. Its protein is CASSSGTSGYNEQFF.

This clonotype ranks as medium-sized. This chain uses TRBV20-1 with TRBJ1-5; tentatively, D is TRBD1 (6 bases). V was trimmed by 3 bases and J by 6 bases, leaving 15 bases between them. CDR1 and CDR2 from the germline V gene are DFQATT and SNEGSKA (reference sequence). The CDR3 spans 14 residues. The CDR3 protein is CSASEGGRGQPQHF. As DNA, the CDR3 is TGCAGTGCTAGTGAGGGGGGACGGGGTCAGCCCCAGCATTTT.

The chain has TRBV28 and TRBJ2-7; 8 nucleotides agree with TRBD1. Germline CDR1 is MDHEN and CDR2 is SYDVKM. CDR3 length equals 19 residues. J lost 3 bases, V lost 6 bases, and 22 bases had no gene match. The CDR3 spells CASREGLGQGTFVRYEQYF. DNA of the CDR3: TGTGCCAGCAGGGAGGGACTTGGACAGGGAACCTTCGTACGCTACGAGCAGTACTTC.

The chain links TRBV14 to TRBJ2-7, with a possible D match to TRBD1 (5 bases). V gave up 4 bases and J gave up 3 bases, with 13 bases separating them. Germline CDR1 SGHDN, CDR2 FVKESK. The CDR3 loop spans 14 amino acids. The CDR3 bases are TGTGCCAGCAGCCTTACTGGGGCTAGCTACGAGCAGTACTTC. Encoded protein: CASSLTGASYEQYF.

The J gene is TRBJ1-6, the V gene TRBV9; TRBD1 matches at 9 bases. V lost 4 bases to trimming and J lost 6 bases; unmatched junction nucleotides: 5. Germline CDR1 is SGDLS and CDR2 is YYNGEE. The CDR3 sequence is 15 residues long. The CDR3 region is CASSPRQGGNSPLHF. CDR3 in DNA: TGTGCCAGCAGCCCTCGACAGGGGGGTAATTCACCCCTCCACTTT.

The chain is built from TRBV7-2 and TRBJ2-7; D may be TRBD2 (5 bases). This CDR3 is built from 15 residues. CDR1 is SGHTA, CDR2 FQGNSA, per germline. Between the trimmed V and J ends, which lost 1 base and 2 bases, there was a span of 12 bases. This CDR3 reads CASSLDVGLPYEQYF. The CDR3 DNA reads TGTGCCAGCAGCTTAGACGTTGGACTGCCCTACGAGCAGTACTTC.

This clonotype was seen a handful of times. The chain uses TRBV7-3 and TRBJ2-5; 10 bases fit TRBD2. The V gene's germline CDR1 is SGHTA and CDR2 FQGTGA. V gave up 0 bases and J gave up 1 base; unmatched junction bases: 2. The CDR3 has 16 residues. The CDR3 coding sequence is TGTGCCAGCAGCTTAACGGCTAGCGGGAGCCAAGAGACCCAGTACTTC. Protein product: CASSLTASGSQETQYF.